The entry below gives a single TCR beta chain sequence along with its context. Its target is not known. This entry is derived from a study of T cell responses to AZD1222 COVID-19 vaccine. Whole-study findings and limits: Repertoires were sampled only after the peak T cell response. After two AZD1222 doses, spike-specific TCR breadth and depth rose versus day 0. Most donors were white British, females outnumbered males, and clonal diversity was possibly underestimated. Per reports, nearly half of all spike-specific TCRs target regions that are unmutated in variants.

TCRdb's table, derived via immunoSEQ multiplex PCR, lists solely in-frame clones and lacks some. The sample has 100,000 to 120,000 clones; about 90% are singletons. CDR3 length equals 13 residues. V dropped 6 bases and J dropped 7; count of bases not matched to a gene: 8. This TCR was recovered from an adult who received the AZD1222 COVID-19 vaccine. Sequencing was performed on peripheral blood, taken 28 days after the second AZD1222 dose. This sequence joins TRBV12-3 or TRBV12-4 and TRBJ1-1; 7 bases are a match to TRBD1. The CDR3 bases are TGTGCCAGCAGCCATCCGGGACAGCGTGAAGCTTTCTTT. It encodes CASSHPGQREAFF.